This is a list of T cell receptor beta chains from one sample in a study of blood T cell repertoires in COVID-19. Produced via immunoSEQ multiplex PCR; TCRdb's table is partial and in-frame only. The sample has some 300,000 clones, around 90% seen once. Sequenced material: PBMCs or T cells enriched from blood (not recorded which). The receptors come from a woman aged 35 to 49 who had recovered from COVID-19. CDR3s include the opening cysteine and the closing phenylalanine or tryptophan. A D gene is named only where the DNA matches it firmly. Part of the rows lack a size; the others show once, few, many or a class for expanded clones.

J | size | V | D | DNA | CDR3
TRBJ1-2 | - | TRBV11-1 | - | TGTGCCAGCAGCCCCGGACAGTCCTATGGCTACACCTTC | CASSPGQSYGYTF
TRBJ2-7 | - | TRBV3-1/TRBV3-2 | TRBD1 | TGTGCCAGCGGAGTTCAGACAGGGCACTACGAGCAGTACTTC | CASGVQTGHYEQYF
TRBJ1-2 | - | TRBV9 | - | TGTGCCAGCAGCGTAGATCAGAACTATGGCTACACCTTC | CASSVDQNYGYTF
TRBJ2-2 | - | TRBV5-1 | - | TGCGCCAGCAGCGGGCACAACACCGGGGAGCTGTTTTTT | CASSGHNTGELFF
TRBJ2-7 | - | TRBV19 | TRBD2 | TGTGCCAGTAAAGGCTCTAGACTAGCGGGAGCGGACGAGCAGTACTTC | CASKGSRLAGADEQYF
TRBJ1-2 | - | TRBV6-2/TRBV6-3 | TRBD1 | TGTGCCAGCAGTCCGACAGGGGGGAGCGGCTACACCTTC | CASSPTGGSGYTF
TRBJ2-7 | - | TRBV5-1 | TRBD1 | TGCGCCAGCAGCCGTCTAGGGACAGGGACCTCCTACGAGCAGTACTTC | CASSRLGTGTSYEQYF
TRBJ1-3 | few | TRBV29-1 | - | TGCAGCGTCGCTGAGTCACCCGTCTCTGGAAACACCATATATTTT | CSVAESPVSGNTIYF
TRBJ1-1 | - | TRBV5-1 | TRBD1 | TGCGCCAGCAGCTACGACAGGGGCGGCACTGAAGCTTTCTTT | CASSYDRGGTEAFF
TRBJ1-2 | - | TRBV12-3/TRBV12-4 | - | TGTGCCAGCAGCCCGACAGGATATGGCTACACCTTC | CASSPTGYGYTF
TRBJ2-5 | - | TRBV6-5 | TRBD1 | TGTGCCAGCAGCCGGACAGGGAAAGAGACCCAGTACTTC | CASSRTGKETQYF
TRBJ1-4 | - | TRBV7-2 | - | TGTGCCAGCAGCTTAGCGGGAGCTCTTAATGAAAAACTGTTTTTT | CASSLAGALNEKLFF
TRBJ1-2 | once | TRBV9 | - | TGTGCCAGCAGCGCAGGACATCGCGGCTACACCTTC | CASSAGHRGYTF
TRBJ1-1 | - | TRBV30 | - | TGTGCCTGGAGTGTAGGGGGGAACACTGAAGCTTTCTTT | CAWSVGGNTEAFF
TRBJ1-1 | once | TRBV5-6 | - | TGTGCCAGCAGCGTGCAAGCCAGGCCCGCGCTTGAAGCTTTCTTT | CASSVQARPALEAFF
TRBJ1-3 | - | TRBV18 | - | TGTGCCAGCTCCTCGTCCGGGGGAGGAAACACCATATATTTT | CASSSSGGGNTIYF
TRBJ1-1 | - | TRBV9 | - | TGTGCCAGCAGCGTAGTCGACCGAGGGAACACTGAAGCTTTCTTT | CASSVVDRGNTEAFF
TRBJ2-5 | - | TRBV4-1 | - | TGCGCCAGCTCCCCGGGGTACCAAGAGACCCAGTACTTC | CASSPGYQETQYF
TRBJ2-5 | once | TRBV5-4 | TRBD2 | TGTGCCAGCAGCCGGGAGGTACCGACTAGCCCCCAAGAGACCCAGTACTTC | CASSREVPTSPQETQYF
TRBJ1-2 | - | TRBV30 | - | TGTGCCTGGAGTGACGGCTATGGCTACACCTTC | CAWSDGYGYTF
TRBJ1-1 | - | TRBV2 | - | TGTGCCAGCAACTCGGGAGTGAACACTGAAGCTTTCTTT | CASNSGVNTEAFF
TRBJ2-3 | - | TRBV7-2 | TRBD2 | TGTGCCAGCAGCTTACGCGGGAGCTACACAGATACGCAGTATTTT | CASSLRGSYTDTQYF
TRBJ2-5 | - | TRBV27 | TRBD2 | TGTGCCAGCAGTTTTGGGGGACTAGCGGGCCTAAGGGCGGAGACCCAGTACTTC | CASSFGGLAGLRAETQYF
TRBJ1-2 | - | TRBV5-6 | TRBD1 | TGTGCCAGCAGCTTACCGGGACAGAGAAGAGGTGGCTACACCTTC | CASSLPGQRRGGYTF
TRBJ2-7 | once | TRBV11-3 | TRBD1 | TGTGCCAGCAGCTCCCAGGACAGGGGCCACGAGCAGTACTTC | CASSSQDRGHEQYF
TRBJ1-3 | - | TRBV6-6 | TRBD1 | TGTGCCAGCAATATACAGGGGCCCCACTCTGGAAACACCATATATTTT | CASNIQGPHSGNTIYF
TRBJ2-3 | once | TRBV7-2 | - | TGTGCCAGCAGTTTTTCTAGTACAGATACGCAGTATTTT | CASSFSSTDTQYF
TRBJ1-2 | few | TRBV13 | - | TGTGCCAGCAGCTTAGGCTCCGACTATGGCTACACCTTC | CASSLGSDYGYTF